This entry is about one T cell receptor beta chain. This sample stems from a study of T cell repertoires in cytomegalovirus infection. Overall study context: Public TCR beta signatures were indicative of both CMV infection and a matching HLA type.

TCRdb re-analysed the reads in MiXCR, keeping a single row per CDR3 protein. The table shows about 230,000 distinct CDR3 sequences, with approximately 22% occurring only once. The CDR3 is 14 amino acids. From germline, CDR1 is SGHRS and CDR2 YFSETQ. Trimming removed 5 bases from V and 7 bases from J, with 15 bases in between. The sequencing sample was made of CD8+ T cells from PBMCs. The TCR was taken from a human donor in good health (CMV status not recorded). Some clones in this sample may be carry-over from other donors' samples. V gene TRBV5-1 combines with J gene TRBJ2-2, with a possible D match to TRBD1 (5 bases). CDR3 residues: CASSGAESGGELFF. The DNA of the CDR3 is TGCGCCAGCAGTGGGGCCGAATCGGGCGGGGAGCTGTTTTTT.